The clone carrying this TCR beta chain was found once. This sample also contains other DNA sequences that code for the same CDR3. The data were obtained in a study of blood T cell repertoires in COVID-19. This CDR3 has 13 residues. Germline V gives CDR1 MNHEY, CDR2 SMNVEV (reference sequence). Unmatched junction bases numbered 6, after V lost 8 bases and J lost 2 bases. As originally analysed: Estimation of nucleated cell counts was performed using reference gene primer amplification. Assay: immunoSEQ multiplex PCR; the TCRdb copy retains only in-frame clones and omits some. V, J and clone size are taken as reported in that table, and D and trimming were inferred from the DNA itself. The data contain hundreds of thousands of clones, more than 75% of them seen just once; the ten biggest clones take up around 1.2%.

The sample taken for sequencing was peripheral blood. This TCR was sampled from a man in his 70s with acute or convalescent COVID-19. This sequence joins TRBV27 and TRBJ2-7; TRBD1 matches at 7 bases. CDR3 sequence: CASSRDRTYEQYF. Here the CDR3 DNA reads TGTGCCAGCTCCAGGGACAGAACCTACGAGCAGTACTTC.